Listed below are T cell receptor beta chains from one sample, sequenced in a study of post-analysis software for immune sequencing data. From the PCR reads, TCRdb called clonotypes with MiXCR, one entry per CDR3 protein. The sample lists 250,000 to 300,000 distinct CDR3 sequences, 36% occurring once. What was sequenced was blood. The receptor set was obtained from a girl aged 10 to 17 with multiple sclerosis. CDR3s include the opening cysteine and the closing phenylalanine or tryptophan. The D gene is left open where the match is weak. For some rows the clone size is stated as once, few or many, or as a class when expanded; others skip it.

TRBJ2-7	NA	TRBV20-1	NA	CSAPNPGTSSYEQYF	TGCAGTGCACCAAACCCCGGGACTTCCTCCTACGAGCAGTACTTC
TRBJ1-4	NA	TRBV7-9	NA	CASSQWRTDEKLFF	TGTGCCAGCAGCCAATGGAGGACAGATGAAAAACTGTTTTTT
TRBJ1-2	NA	TRBV29-1	many	CSASGVKYGYTF	TGCAGCGCCTCGGGAGTCAAATATGGCTACACCTTC
TRBJ1-2	NA	TRBV3-1	NA	CASSYPGHAGYGYTF	TGTGCCAGCAGCTATCCGGGACACGCCGGCTATGGCTACACCTTC
TRBJ2-1	NA	TRBV5-1	many	CASRQGTSPYNEQFF	TGCGCCAGCAGACAAGGCACCTCGCCCTACAATGAGCAGTTCTTC
TRBJ1-5	TRBD1	TRBV5-5	NA	CASSLQGLSNQPQHF	TGTGCCAGCAGCTTACAGGGGCTTAGCAATCAGCCCCAGCATTTT
TRBJ2-4	NA	TRBV4-2	NA	CASSQSRGFQYF	TGTGCCAGCAGCCAGTCACGGGGCTTTCAGTACTTC
TRBJ2-1	TRBD2	TRBV7-3	many	CASSLTVAGYNEQFF	TGTGCCAGCAGCTTAACGGTAGCGGGGTACAATGAGCAGTTCTTC
TRBJ2-1	NA	TRBV6-1	once	CASSPRTSQVIEQFF	TGTGCCAGCAGCCCACGCACGAGCCAGGTGATTGAGCAGTTCTTC
TRBJ1-1	TRBD1	TRBV18	NA	CASSSRTGNDRSRGGFF	TGTGCCAGCTCGTCCCGGACAGGTAATGATCGTTCTCGTGGTGGTTTCTTT
TRBJ2-5	NA	TRBV5-1	many	CASSLGRNQETQYF	TGCGCCAGCAGCTTGGGACGGAACCAAGAGACCCAGTACTTC
TRBJ1-1	NA	TRBV7-2	NA	CASSFTHTDTEAFF	TGTGCCAGCAGCTTCACCCACACGGACACTGAAGCTTTCTTT
TRBJ2-5	NA	TRBV20-1	NA	CSAREQSGPRQETQYF	TGCAGTGCTAGAGAGCAGAGTGGCCCCCGCCAGGAGACCCAGTACTTC
TRBJ1-1	NA	TRBV15	few	CATSRDPKGGRSREAFF	TGTGCCACCAGCAGAGATCCGAAGGGGGGACGGTCGAGAGAAGCTTTCTTT
TRBJ1-6	NA	TRBV12-3/TRBV12-4	many	CASSFPKQGRYNSPLHF	TGTGCCAGCAGTTTCCCTAAACAGGGACGCTATAATTCACCCCTCCACTTT
TRBJ2-5	NA	TRBV20-1	NA	CSAREMVRVRETQYF	TGCAGTGCTAGAGAAATGGTCAGGGTCAGGGAGACCCAGTACTTC
TRBJ1-2	NA	TRBV5-1	many	CASSLGEVANYGYTF	TGCGCCAGCAGCTTGGGGGAGGTAGCTAACTATGGCTACACCTTC
TRBJ2-1	NA	TRBV29-1	many	CSVEETQGLAVQFF	TGCAGCGTTGAGGAAACTCAGGGGTTGGCTGTGCAGTTCTTC
TRBJ2-3	TRBD2	TRBV29-1	NA	CSVDSSGNTDTQYF	TGCAGCGTCGATTCTAGCGGTAACACAGATACGCAGTATTTT
TRBJ2-1	TRBD2	TRBV28	many	CASSPSGGPYNEQFF	TGTGCCAGCAGCCCAAGCGGGGGCCCTTACAATGAGCAGTTCTTC
TRBJ2-2	NA	TRBV6-2/TRBV6-3	many	CASTSTQRPGELFF	TGTGCCAGCACTTCAACCCAGAGACCCGGGGAGCTGTTTTTT
TRBJ2-1	NA	TRBV20-1	few	CSARIWGDLSYNEQFF	TGCAGTGCTAGAATTTGGGGGGACCTCTCCTACAATGAGCAGTTCTTC
TRBJ1-1	TRBD1	TRBV12-3/TRBV12-4	few	CASSLDRGDAEAFF	TGTGCCAGCAGTTTAGACAGGGGCGACGCTGAAGCTTTCTTT
TRBJ1-1	NA	TRBV20-1	NA	CSARLGGWNTEAFF	TGCAGTGCTAGATTAGGGGGGTGGAACACTGAAGCTTTCTTT
TRBJ2-1	NA	TRBV15	few	CATSRVGGEEQFF	TGTGCCACCAGCAGAGTCGGGGGTGAAGAGCAGTTCTTC
TRBJ2-1	TRBD1	TRBV16	many	CASSPPDRGRNEQFF	TGTGCCAGCAGCCCCCCGGACAGGGGGCGGAATGAGCAGTTCTTC
TRBJ1-1	NA	TRBV29-1	few	CSGRKNTEAFF	TGCAGCGGTCGCAAGAACACTGAAGCTTTCTTT
TRBJ1-5	NA	TRBV12-3/TRBV12-4	many	CASSLGGRGQPQHF	TGTGCCAGCAGTTTAGGAGGGCGCGGGCAGCCCCAGCATTTT
TRBJ2-3	TRBD1	TRBV12-3/TRBV12-4	many	CASSLDRGTQYF	TGTGCCAGCAGTTTGGACAGGGGTACGCAGTATTTT